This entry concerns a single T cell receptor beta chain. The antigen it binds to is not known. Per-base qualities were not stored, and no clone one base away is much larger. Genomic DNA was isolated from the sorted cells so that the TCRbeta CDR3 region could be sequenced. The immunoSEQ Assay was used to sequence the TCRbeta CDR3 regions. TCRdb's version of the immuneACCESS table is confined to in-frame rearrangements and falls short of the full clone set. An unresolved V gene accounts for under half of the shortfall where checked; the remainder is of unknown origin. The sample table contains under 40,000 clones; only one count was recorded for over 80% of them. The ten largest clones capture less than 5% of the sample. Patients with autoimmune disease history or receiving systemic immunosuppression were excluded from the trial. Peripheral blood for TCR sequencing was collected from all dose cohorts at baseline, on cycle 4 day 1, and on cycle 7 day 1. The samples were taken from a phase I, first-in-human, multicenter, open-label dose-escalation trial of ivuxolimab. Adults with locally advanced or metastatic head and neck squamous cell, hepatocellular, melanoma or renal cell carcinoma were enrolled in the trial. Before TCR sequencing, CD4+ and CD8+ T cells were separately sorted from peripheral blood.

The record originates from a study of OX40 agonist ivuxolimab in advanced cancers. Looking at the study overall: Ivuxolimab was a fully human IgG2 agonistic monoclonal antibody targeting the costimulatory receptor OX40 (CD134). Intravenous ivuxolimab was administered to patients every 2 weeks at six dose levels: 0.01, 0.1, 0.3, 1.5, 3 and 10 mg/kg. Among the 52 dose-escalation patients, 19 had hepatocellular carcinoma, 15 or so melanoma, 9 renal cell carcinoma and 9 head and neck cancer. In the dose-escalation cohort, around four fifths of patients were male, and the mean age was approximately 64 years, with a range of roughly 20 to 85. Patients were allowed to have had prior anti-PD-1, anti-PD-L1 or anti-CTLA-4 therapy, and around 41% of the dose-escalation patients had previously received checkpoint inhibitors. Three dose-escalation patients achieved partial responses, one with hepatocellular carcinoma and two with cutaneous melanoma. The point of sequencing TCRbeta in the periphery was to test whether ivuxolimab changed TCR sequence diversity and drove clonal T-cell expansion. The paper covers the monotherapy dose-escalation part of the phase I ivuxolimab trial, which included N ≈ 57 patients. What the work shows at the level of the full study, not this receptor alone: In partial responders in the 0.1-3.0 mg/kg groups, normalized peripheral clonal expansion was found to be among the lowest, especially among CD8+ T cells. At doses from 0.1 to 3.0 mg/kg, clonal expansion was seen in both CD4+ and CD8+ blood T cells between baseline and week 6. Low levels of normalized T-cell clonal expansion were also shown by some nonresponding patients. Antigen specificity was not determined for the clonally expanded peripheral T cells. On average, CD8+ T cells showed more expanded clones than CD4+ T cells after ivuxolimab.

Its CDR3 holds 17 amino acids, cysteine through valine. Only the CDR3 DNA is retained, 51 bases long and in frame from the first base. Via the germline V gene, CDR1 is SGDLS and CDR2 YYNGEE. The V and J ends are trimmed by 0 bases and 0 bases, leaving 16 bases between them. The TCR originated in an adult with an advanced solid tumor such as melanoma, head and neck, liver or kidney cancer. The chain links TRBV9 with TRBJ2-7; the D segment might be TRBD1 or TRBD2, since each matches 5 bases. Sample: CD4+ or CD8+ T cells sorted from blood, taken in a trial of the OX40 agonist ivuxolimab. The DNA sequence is TGTGCCAGCAGCGTAGAAGTTGGGACGGATTGCTCCTACGAGCAGTACGTC. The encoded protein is CASSVEVGTDCSYEQYV.